Listed below are T cell receptor beta chains from one sample, sequenced in a study of OX40 agonist ivuxolimab in advanced cancers. Produced via immunoSEQ multiplex PCR; TCRdb's table is partial and in-frame only. This sample has roughly 15,000 clones; approximately 82% occur once, and the top ten carry over 2%. Here the sequenced sample was CD4+ or CD8+ T cells sorted from blood, taken in a trial of the OX40 agonist ivuxolimab. Source of these receptors: an adult with an advanced solid tumor such as melanoma, head and neck, liver or kidney cancer. CDR3s include the opening cysteine and the closing phenylalanine or tryptophan. A D gene is named only where the DNA matches it firmly. Clone size, where shown, is once, few, many, or a class for clones that have expanded.

clone_size,d_call,v_call,j_call,cdr3_nt,cdr3_aa
once,.,TRBV5-6,TRBJ1-2,TGTGCCAGTCGAAAGACCTATGGCTACACCTTC,CASRKTYGYTF
.,.,TRBV28,TRBJ2-7,TGTGCCAGCAGTTTAACGGGAGCATTCGAGCAGTACTTC,CASSLTGAFEQYF
.,TRBD1,TRBV27,TRBJ2-7,TGTGCCAGCAGCCCCCGGGACAGTACCTACGAGCAGTACTTC,CASSPRDSTYEQYF
.,.,TRBV7-9,TRBJ2-1,TGTGCCAGCAGCTTAGCGCATGGCAATGAGCAGTTCTTC,CASSLAHGNEQFF
.,TRBD1,TRBV18,TRBJ1-1,TGTGCCAGCTCACCTACGGGGACAGGCAACACTGAAGCTTTCTTT,CASSPTGTGNTEAFF
.,TRBD1,TRBV2,TRBJ2-7,TGTGCCAGCAGTGGAGGGGGGCGGACAGGGTTCGAGCAGTACTTC,CASSGGGRTGFEQYF
.,.,TRBV6-6,TRBJ1-2,TGTGCCAGCACCGGAGAAACGGGTCTCCTCTATGGCTACACCTTC,CASTGETGLLYGYTF
few,.,TRBV7-3,TRBJ2-2,TGTGCCAGCAGTTTGGACCACGGGGAGCTGTTTTTT,CASSLDHGELFF
.,TRBD2,TRBV14,TRBJ2-3,TGTGCCAGCAGCCAGGGGACTAGCGTGACAGATACGCAGTATTTT,CASSQGTSVTDTQYF
.,.,TRBV30,TRBJ1-6,TGTGCCTGGAGTTTTAGACAGGCCGAAAATTCACCCCTCCACTTT,CAWSFRQAENSPLHF
.,TRBD1,TRBV29-1,TRBJ1-1,TGCAGCGGGGACAGGGGGCTGAACACTGAAGCTTTCTTT,CSGDRGLNTEAFF
.,.,TRBV4-2,TRBJ1-6,TGTGCCAGCAGCCAAGACTTTCTCCAGGACAGCAAGGCTTATTCCCTCCACTTT,CASSQDFLQDSKAYSLHF
.,.,TRBV19,TRBJ1-1,TGTGCCAGTAGATTCGGGACGATTTGGGACACTGAAGCTTTCTTT,CASRFGTIWDTEAFF
few,.,TRBV7-9,TRBJ2-6,TGTGCCAGCAGCGCGAACTCTGGGGCCAACGTCCTGACTTTC,CASSANSGANVLTF
.,.,TRBV27,TRBJ1-2,TGTGCCAGCAGTTTGTCGGGGGCCTTCGCTAACTATGGCTACACCTTC,CASSLSGAFANYGYTF
.,TRBD1,TRBV29-1,TRBJ2-5,TGCAGCGTTGAACCTTTGACAGGGGGCAGGGAGACCCAGTACTTC,CSVEPLTGGRETQYF
.,.,TRBV28,TRBJ1-2,TGTGCCAGCAGTACGCGGGGGGTATCGAACTATGGCTACACCTTC,CASSTRGVSNYGYTF